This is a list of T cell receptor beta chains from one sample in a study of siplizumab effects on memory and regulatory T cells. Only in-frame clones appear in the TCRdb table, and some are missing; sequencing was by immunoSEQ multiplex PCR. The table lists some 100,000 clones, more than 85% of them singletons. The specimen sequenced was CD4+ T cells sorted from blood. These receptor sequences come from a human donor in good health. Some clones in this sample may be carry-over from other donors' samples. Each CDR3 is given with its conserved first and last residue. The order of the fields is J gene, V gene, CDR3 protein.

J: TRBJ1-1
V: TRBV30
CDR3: CAWRRVDTEAFF

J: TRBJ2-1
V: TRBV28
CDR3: CASSSLTSGIPEQFF

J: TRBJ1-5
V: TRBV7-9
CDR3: CASSLGTGKGQPQHF

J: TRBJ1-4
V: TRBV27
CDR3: CASSSQAPQGREKLFF

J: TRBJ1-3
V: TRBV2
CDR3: CASTLSRLYGSGNTIYF

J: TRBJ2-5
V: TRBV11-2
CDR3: CASSLAHDSLTGETQYF

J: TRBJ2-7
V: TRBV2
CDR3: CASSLGQGAFYEQYF

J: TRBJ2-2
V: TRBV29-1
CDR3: CSVDWSGAGELFF

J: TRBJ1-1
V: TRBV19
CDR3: CASSAPGQGAGNTEAFF

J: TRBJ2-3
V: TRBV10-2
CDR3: CASSVGTADTQYF

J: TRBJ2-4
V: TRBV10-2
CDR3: CASSESRGTGNIQYF